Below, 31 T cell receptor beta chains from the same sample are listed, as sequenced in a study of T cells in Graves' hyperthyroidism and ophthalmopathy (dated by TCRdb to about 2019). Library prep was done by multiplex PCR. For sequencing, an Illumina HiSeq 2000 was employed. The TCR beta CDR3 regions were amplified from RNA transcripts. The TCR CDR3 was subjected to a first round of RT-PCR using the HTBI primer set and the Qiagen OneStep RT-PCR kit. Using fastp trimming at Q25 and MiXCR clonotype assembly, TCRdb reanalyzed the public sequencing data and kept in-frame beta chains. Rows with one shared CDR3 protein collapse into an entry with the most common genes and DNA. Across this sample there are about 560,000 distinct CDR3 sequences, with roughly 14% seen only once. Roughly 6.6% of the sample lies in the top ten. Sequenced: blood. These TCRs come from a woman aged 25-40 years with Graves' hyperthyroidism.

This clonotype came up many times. CDR3 nucleotides: TGTGCCAGCAGCCAAGATCTCAGGACTACCTCCGGGGAGCTGTTTTTT. It is translated as CASSQDLRTTSGELFF. The chain carries TRBV3-1 and TRBJ2-2, with D possibly TRBD2 on 6 matching bases. Per germline, CDR1 LGHDT and CDR2 YNNKEL (reference sequence). V lost 0 bases and J 6 bases, leaving 14 bases between the germline ends. The CDR3 extends over 16 amino acids.

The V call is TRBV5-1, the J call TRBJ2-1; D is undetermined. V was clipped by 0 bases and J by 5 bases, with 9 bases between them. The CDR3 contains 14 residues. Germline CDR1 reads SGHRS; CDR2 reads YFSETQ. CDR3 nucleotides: TGCGCCAGCAGCTTGGGTGCCCTTCACAATGAGCAGTTCTTC. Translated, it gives CASSLGALHNEQFF.

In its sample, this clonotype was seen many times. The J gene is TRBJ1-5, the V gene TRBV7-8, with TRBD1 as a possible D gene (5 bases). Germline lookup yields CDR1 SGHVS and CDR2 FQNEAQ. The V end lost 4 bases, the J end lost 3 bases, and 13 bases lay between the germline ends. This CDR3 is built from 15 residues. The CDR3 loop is CASSSRTGVNQPQHF. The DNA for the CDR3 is TGTGCCAGCAGCTCTCGGACGGGGGTCAATCAGCCCCAGCATTTT.

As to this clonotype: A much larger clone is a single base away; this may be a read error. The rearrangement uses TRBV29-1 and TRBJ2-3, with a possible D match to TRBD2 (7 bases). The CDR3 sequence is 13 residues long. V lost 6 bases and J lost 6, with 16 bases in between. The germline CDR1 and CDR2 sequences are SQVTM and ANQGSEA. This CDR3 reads CSVRIRGADTQYF. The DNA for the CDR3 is TGCAGCGTCCGAATCCGGGGGGCGGATACGCAGTATTTT.

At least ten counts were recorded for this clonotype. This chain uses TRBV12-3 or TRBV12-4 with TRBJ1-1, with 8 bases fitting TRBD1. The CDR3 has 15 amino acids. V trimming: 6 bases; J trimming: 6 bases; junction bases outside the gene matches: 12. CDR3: CASSLRRTGIPEAFF. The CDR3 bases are TGTGCCAGCAGCCTCCGGCGGACAGGGATCCCTGAAGCTTTCTTT.

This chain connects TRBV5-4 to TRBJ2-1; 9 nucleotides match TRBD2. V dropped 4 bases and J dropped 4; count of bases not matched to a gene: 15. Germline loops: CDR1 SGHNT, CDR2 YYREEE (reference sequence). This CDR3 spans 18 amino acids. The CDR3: CASSQILLAGALYNEQFF. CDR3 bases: TGTGCCAGCAGCCAAATACTTTTAGCGGGAGCTTTGTACAATGAGCAGTTCTTC.

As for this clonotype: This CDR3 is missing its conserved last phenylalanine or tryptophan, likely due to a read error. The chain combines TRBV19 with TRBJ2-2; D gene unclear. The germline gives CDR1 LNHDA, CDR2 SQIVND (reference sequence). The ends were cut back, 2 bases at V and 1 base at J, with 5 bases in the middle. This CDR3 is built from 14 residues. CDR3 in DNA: TGTGCCAGTAGTATATTGGAGAACACCGGGGAGCTGTTTTCT. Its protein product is CASSILENTGELFS.

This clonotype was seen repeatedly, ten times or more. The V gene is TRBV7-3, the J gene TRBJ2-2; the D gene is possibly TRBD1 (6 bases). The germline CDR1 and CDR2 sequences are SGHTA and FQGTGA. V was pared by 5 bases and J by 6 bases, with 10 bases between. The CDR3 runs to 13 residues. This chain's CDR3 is CASSGQSSGELFF. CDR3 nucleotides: TGTGCCAGCAGCGGACAGAGCTCCGGGGAGCTGTTTTTT.

CDR3: CSAREGQGQPYEQYF. The CDR3 nucleotides read TGCAGTGCTAGAGAGGGACAGGGTCAACCCTACGAGCAGTACTTC. The chain uses TRBV20-1 and TRBJ2-7; TRBD1 aligns across 9 bases. J gave up 2 bases and V 0 bases, and 5 bases lay outside the gene matches. Germline CDR1 is DFQATT and CDR2 is SNEGSKA (reference sequence). The CDR3 sequence is 15 residues long.

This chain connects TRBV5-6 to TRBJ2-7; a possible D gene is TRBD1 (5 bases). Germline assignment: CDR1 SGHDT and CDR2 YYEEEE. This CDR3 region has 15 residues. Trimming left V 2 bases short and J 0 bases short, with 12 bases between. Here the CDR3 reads CASSFGRVSSYEQYF. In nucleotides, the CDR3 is TGTGCCAGCAGCTTTGGCAGGGTAAGCTCCTACGAGCAGTACTTC.

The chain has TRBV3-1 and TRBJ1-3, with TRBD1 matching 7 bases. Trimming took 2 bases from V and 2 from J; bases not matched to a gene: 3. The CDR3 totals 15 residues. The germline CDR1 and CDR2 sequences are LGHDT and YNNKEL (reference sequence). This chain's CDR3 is CASSQNRGTGNTIYF. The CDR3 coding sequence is TGTGCCAGCAGCCAAAACAGGGGAACTGGAAACACCATATATTTT.

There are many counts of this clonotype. The CDR3 DNA is TGTGCCAGCAGCTCGAGACTGGGAGGGGGGACCGGGGAGCTGTTTTTT. It yields the protein CASSSRLGGGTGELFF. J is TRBJ2-2 and V is TRBV28; D may be TRBD2 (7 bases). Trimming removed 6 bases at V and 5 bases at J, with 19 bases between. CDR1 MDHEN and CDR2 SYDVKM come from the germline V gene. The CDR3 runs 16 residues.

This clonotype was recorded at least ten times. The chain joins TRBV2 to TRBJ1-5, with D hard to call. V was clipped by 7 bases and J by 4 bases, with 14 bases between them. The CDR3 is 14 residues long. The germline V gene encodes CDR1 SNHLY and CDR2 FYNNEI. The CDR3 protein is CASKGTAGNQPQHF. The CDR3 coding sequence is TGTGCCAGCAAAGGAACAGCTGGTAATCAGCCCCAGCATTTT.

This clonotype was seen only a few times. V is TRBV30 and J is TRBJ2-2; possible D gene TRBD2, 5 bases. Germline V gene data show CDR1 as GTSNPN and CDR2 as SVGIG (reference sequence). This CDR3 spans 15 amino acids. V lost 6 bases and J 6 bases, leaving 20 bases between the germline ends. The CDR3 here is CACRFAAGSAGELFF. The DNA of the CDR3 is TGTGCCTGTCGTTTTGCGGCGGGTTCGGCCGGGGAGCTGTTTTTT.

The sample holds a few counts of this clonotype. CDR3: CASSQDPSGRAGSVQETQYF. In DNA form, the CDR3 reads TGCGCCAGCAGCCAAGACCCTAGCGGGAGGGCCGGGAGTGTCCAAGAGACCCAGTACTTC. The chain combines TRBV4-1 with TRBJ2-5, with 12 bases fitting TRBD2. Trimming took 0 bases from V and 1 from J; bases not matched to a gene: 12. Germline CDR1 reads MGHRA; CDR2 reads YSYEKL. This CDR3 contains 20 residues.

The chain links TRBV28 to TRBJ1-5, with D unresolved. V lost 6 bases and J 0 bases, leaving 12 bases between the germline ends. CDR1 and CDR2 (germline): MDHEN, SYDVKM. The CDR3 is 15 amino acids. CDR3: CASSKPRGSNQPQHF. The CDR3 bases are TGTGCCAGCAGCAAACCCCGGGGTAGCAATCAGCCCCAGCATTTT.

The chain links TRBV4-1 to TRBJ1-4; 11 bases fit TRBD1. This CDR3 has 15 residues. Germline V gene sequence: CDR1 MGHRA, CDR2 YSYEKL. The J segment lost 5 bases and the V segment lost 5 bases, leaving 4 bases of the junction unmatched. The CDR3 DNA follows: TGCGCCAGCAGCTTTGGGACAGGGGGAAATGAAAAACTGTTTTTT. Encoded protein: CASSFGTGGNEKLFF.

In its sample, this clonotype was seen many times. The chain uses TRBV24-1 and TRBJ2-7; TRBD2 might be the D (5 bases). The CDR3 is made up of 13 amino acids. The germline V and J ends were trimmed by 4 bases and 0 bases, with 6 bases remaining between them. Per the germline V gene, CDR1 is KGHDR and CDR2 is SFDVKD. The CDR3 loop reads CATSEGSSYEQYF. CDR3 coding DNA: TGTGCCACCAGTGAAGGGAGCTCCTACGAGCAGTACTTC.

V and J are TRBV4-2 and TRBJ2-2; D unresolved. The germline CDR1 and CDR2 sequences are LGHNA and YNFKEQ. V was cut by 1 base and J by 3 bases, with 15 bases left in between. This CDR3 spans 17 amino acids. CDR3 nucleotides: TGTGCCAGCAGCCAAGTCGGGCAGGCTTCCTACACCGGGGAGCTGTTTTTT. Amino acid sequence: CASSQVGQASYTGELFF.

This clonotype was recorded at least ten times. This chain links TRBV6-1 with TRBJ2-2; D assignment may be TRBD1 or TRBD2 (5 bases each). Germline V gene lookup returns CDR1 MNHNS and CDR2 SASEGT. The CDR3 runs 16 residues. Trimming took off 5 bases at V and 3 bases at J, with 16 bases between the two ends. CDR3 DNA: TGTGCCAGCAGTTCCTCCTCCGGGACCCACACCGGGGAGCTGTTTTTT. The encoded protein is CASSSSSGTHTGELFF.

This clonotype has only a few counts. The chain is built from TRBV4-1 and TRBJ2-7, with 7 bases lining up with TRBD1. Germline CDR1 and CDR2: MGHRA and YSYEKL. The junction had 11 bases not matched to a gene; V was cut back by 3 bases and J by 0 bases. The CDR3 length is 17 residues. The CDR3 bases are TGCGCCAGCAGCCAGGCTACCTTAGGACAGGTCTCCTACGAGCAGTACTTC. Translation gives CASSQATLGQVSYEQYF.

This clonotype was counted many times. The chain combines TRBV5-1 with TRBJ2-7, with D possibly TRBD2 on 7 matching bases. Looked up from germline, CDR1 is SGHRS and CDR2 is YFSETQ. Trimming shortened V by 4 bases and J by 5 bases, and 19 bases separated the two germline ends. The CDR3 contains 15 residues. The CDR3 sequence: CASSLPAGARDEQYF. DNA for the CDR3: TGCGCCAGCAGCCTCCCCGCGGGGGCGCGGGACGAGCAGTACTTC.

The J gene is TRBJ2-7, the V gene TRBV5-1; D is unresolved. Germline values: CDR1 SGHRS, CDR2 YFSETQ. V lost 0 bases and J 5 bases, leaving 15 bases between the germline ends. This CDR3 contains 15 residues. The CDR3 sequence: CASSLEATPNNEQYF. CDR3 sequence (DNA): TGCGCCAGCAGCTTGGAGGCGACACCAAACAACGAGCAGTACTTC.

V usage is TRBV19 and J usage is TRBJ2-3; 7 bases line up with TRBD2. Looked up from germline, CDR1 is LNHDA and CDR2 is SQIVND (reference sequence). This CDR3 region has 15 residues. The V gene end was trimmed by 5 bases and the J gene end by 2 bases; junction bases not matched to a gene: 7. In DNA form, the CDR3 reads TGTGCCAGTAGTGCCTCCCGGGGGGTCACAGATACGCAGTATTTT. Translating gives CASSASRGVTDTQYF.

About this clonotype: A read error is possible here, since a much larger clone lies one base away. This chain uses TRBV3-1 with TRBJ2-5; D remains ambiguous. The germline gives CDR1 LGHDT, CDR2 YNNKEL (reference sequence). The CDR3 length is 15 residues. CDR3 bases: TGTGTCAGCAGCCAACGCGGTGAATTTAAAGAGACCCAGTACTTC. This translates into CVSSQRGEFKETQYF.

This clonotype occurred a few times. The CDR3 loop is CATINPSGYNEQFF. The CDR3 coding sequence is TGTGCCACAATTAACCCCTCCGGTTACAATGAGCAGTTCTTC. This sequence joins TRBV6-5 and TRBJ2-1; D is uncertain. This CDR3 is 14 amino acids long. Per the germline V gene, CDR1 is MNHEY and CDR2 is SVGAGI. V was trimmed by 10 bases and J by 4 bases, leaving 17 bases between them.

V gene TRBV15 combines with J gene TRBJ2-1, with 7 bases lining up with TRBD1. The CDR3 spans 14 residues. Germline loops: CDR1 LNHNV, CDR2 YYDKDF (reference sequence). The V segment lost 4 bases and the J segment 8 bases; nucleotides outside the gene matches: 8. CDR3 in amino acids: CATSKQGWTYEQFF. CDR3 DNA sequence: TGTGCCACCAGCAAACAGGGGTGGACCTATGAGCAGTTCTTC.

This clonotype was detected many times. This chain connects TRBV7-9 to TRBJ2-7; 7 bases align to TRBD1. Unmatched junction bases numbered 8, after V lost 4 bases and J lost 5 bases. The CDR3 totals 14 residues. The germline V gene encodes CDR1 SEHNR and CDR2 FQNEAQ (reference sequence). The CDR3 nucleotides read TGTGCCAGCAGCTCGGGACAGTTAGTCGACGAGCAGTACTTC. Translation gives CASSSGQLVDEQYF.

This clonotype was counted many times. CDR3 DNA: TGTGCCAGCATCACAGGGCAGGGTTCATCAGATACGCAGTATTTT. Amino acids: CASITGQGSSDTQYF. The V gene is TRBV28, the J gene TRBJ2-3, with a possible D match to TRBD1 (6 bases). Germline V CDR1 and CDR2: MDHEN, SYDVKM. The CDR3 has 15 residues. The V gene lost 7 bases and the J gene lost 4 bases, with 18 bases spanning the gap.

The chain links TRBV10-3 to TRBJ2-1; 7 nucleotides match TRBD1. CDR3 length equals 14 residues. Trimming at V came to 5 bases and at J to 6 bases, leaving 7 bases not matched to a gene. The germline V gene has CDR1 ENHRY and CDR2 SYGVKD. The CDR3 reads CAISPTDRANEQFF. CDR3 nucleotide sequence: TGTGCCATCAGTCCCACCGACAGGGCCAATGAGCAGTTCTTC.

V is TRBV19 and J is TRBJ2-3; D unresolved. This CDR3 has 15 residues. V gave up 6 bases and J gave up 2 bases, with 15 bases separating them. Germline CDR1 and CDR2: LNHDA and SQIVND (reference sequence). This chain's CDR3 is CASSMGLMYTDTQYF. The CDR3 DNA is TGTGCCAGTAGCATGGGGTTGATGTACACAGATACGCAGTATTTT.